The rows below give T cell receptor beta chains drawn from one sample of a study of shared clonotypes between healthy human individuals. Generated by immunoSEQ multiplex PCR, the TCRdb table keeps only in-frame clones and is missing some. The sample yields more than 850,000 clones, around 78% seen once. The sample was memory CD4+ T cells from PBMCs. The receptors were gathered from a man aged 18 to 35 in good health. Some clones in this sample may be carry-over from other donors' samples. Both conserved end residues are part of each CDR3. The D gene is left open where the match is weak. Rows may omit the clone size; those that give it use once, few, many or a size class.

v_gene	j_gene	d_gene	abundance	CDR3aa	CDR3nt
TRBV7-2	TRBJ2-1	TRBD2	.	CASSSLAGLYNEQFF	TGTGCCAGCAGCTCGCTAGCGGGGCTCTACAATGAGCAGTTCTTC
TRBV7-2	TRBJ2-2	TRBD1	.	CASSLGTGHTGELFF	TGTGCCAGCAGCTTGGGGACAGGCCACACCGGGGAGCTGTTTTTT
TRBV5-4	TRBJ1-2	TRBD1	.	CASSQTGPYGYTF	TGTGCCAGCAGCCAGACAGGGCCCTATGGCTACACCTTC
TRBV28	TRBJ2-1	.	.	CASSPPAGGHNEQFF	TGTGCCAGCAGTCCCCCAGCGGGCGGACACAATGAGCAGTTCTTC
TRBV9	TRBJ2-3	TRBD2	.	CASSVGGSGPDTQYF	TGTGCCAGCAGCGTAGGCGGTAGCGGGCCAGATACGCAGTATTTT
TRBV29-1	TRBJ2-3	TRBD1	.	CSAHPPGQLTDTQYF	TGCAGCGCACACCCTCCGGGACAGCTCACAGATACGCAGTATTTT
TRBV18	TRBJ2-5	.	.	CASSQQARSPETQYF	TGTGCCAGCTCTCAGCAAGCGCGGAGTCCAGAGACCCAGTACTTC
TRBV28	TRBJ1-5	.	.	CASSLGGGSNQPQHF	TGTGCCAGCAGCTTGGGGGGGGGAAGCAATCAGCCCCAGCATTTT
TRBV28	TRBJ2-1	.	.	CASSLSKDEQFF	TGTGCCAGCAGTTTATCTAAGGATGAGCAGTTCTTC
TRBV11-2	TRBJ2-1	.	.	CASSLYEGLEQFF	TGTGCCAGCAGCTTGTACGAGGGTCTTGAGCAGTTCTTC
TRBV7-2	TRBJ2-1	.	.	CASSSNEQFF	TGTGCCAGCAGCTCCAATGAGCAGTTCTTC
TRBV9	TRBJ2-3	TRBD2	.	CASSVGGSADTQYF	TGTGCCAGCAGCGTAGGCGGGAGCGCAGATACGCAGTATTTT
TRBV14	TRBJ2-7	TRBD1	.	CASSPDRGRSEQYF	TGTGCCAGCAGCCCGGACAGGGGGAGAAGCGAGCAGTACTTC
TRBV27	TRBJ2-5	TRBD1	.	CASSKRDRGPGGETQYF	TGTGCCAGCAGTAAGCGGGACAGGGGGCCAGGGGGTGAGACCCAGTACTTC
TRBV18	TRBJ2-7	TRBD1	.	CASSPDRAGEQYF	TGTGCCAGCTCACCCGACAGGGCAGGCGAGCAGTACTTC
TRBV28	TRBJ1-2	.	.	CARHDTILHYGYTF	TGTGCCAGACACGACACCATTCTTCACTATGGCTACACCTTC
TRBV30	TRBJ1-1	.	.	CAWSGENTEAFF	TGTGCCTGGAGTGGGGAGAACACTGAAGCTTTCTTT
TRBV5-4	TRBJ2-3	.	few	CASSWAEVTDTQYF	TGTGCCAGCAGCTGGGCGGAGGTAACAGATACGCAGTATTTT
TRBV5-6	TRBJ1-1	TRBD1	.	CASSNDREQGAFF	TGTGCCAGCAGCAATGACAGGGAACAAGGGGCTTTCTTT
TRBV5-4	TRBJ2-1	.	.	CASSLARREAAYNEQFF	TGTGCCAGCAGCTTGGCCAGAAGGGAGGCGGCCTACAATGAGCAGTTCTTC
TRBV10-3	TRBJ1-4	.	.	CAISGSGEKLFF	TGTGCCATCAGTGGTTCAGGGGAAAAACTGTTTTTT
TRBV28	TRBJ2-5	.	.	CASSLPPAGSAQYF	TGTGCCAGCAGTTTACCCCCCGCGGGGTCGGCCCAGTACTTC
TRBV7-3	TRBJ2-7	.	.	CASSLGAVTEEQYF	TGTGCCAGCAGCTTAGGGGCGGTAACCGAAGAGCAGTACTTC
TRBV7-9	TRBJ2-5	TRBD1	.	CASSPGTGRGETQYF	TGTGCCAGCAGCCCCGGGACAGGGCGAGGGGAGACCCAGTACTTC
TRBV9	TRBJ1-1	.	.	CASSVMVNTEAFF	TGTGCCAGCAGCGTAATGGTGAACACTGAAGCTTTCTTT
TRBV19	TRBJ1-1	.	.	CASRPTGIQTEAFF	TGTGCCAGTAGACCGACAGGCATTCAAACTGAAGCTTTCTTT
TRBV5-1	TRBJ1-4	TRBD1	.	CASSWATGTNEKLFF	TGCGCCAGCAGCTGGGCGACAGGGACTAATGAAAAACTGTTTTTT
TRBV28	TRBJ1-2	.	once	CASSLRAAGNF	TGTGCCAGCAGTTTAAGGGCGGCGGGGAACTTC
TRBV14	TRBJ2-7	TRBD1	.	CASSQGGSGGIYEQYF	TGTGCCAGCAGCCAAGGCGGGTCAGGGGGCATTTACGAGCAGTACTTC
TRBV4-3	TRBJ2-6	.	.	CASSQAGGGANVLTF	TGCGCCAGCAGCCAAGCCGGGGGAGGGGCCAACGTCCTGACTTTC
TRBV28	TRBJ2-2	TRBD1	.	CASKEGQGTGELFF	TGTGCCAGCAAAGAGGGACAGGGCACCGGGGAGCTGTTTTTT
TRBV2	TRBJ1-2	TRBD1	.	CASSEGTGHYGYTF	TGTGCCAGCAGTGAAGGGACAGGCCACTATGGCTACACCTTC
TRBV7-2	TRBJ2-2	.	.	CASSLARETAGAGELFF	TGTGCCAGCAGCTTAGCGAGGGAGACAGCCGGGGCCGGGGAGCTGTTTTTT
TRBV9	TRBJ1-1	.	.	CASSARQGGTEAFF	TGTGCCAGCAGCGCCCGCCAGGGCGGCACTGAAGCTTTCTTT
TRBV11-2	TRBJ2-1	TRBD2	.	CASSFPVSGRYSYNEQFF	TGTGCCAGCAGCTTTCCGGTTAGCGGGAGGTACTCCTACAATGAGCAGTTCTTC
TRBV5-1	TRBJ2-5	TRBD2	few	CASSTASGRARETQYF	TGCGCCAGCAGCACCGCTAGCGGGAGGGCCCGGGAGACCCAGTACTTC
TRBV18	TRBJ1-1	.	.	CASSPDEANEAFF	TGTGCCAGCTCACCAGATGAAGCAAATGAAGCTTTCTTT
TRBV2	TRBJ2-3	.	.	CASRKDGTDTQYF	TGTGCCAGCAGAAAGGACGGCACAGATACGCAGTATTTT
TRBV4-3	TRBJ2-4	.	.	CASSLDRQNIQYF	TGCGCCAGCAGCCTGGACCGCCAAAACATTCAGTACTTC
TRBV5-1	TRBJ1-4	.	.	CASSLGAVTNEKLFF	TGCGCCAGCAGCTTGGGGGCGGTGACTAATGAAAAACTGTTTTTT